This T cell receptor beta chain emerged from a study of blood T cell repertoires in COVID-19. Study-wide background: Sites in the United States, Italy and Spain provided acute and convalescent COVID-19 samples.

Germline V gene sequence: CDR1 MGHRA, CDR2 YSYEKL. Trimming took off 1 base at V and 4 bases at J, with 13 bases between the two ends. The CDR3 consists of 15 residues. Measured with immunoSEQ multiplex PCR; TCRdb has only the in-frame clones, and not every one. The sample has 200,000 or so clones, almost 85% seen once. The TCR was taken from a human donor with acute or convalescent COVID-19. The donor label of this sample is uncertain. The chain couples TRBV4-1 to TRBJ1-1; TRBD1 is a possible D gene (5 bases). The sequenced sample consisted of peripheral blood. As DNA, the CDR3 is TGCGCCAGCAGCCAAGCGGGGGGAGACGGCACTGAAGCTTTCTTT. It is translated as CASSQAGGDGTEAFF.